These T cell receptor beta chains were read from a single sample in a study of technical replicates of blood from a few donors. Here immunoSEQ multiplex PCR was the method, and the copy in TCRdb shows in-frame clones only, minus some. The repertoire holds tens of thousands of clones, with about 86% as singletons. Sequences were obtained from PBMCs. The receptors were gathered from a human donor in good health. Some clones in this sample may be carry-over from other donors' samples. Each CDR3 is given with its conserved first and last residue. The D gene is left open where the match is weak. Clone size, where shown, is once, few, many, or a class for clones that have expanded.

j_call	v_call	clone_size	d_call	cdr3_aa	cdr3_nt
TRBJ2-7	TRBV7-3	.	.	CASSLGQRDLYEQYF	TGTGCCAGCAGCTTAGGACAGCGGGATCTCTACGAGCAGTACTTC
TRBJ1-1	TRBV25-1	few	TRBD1	CASSEGTGVTEAFF	TGTGCCAGCAGTGAAGGGACAGGGGTCACTGAAGCTTTCTTT
TRBJ2-7	TRBV11-2	.	TRBD2	CASSLETAQGGGEQYF	TGTGCCAGCAGCTTAGAAACTGCCCAGGGCGGGGGCGAGCAGTACTTC
TRBJ2-3	TRBV7-9	once	.	CASVQRGGTSTDTQYF	TGTGCCAGCGTCCAGAGGGGGGGAACTAGCACAGATACGCAGTATTTT
TRBJ2-7	TRBV28	.	TRBD1	CASSSTGQGPSYEQYF	TGTGCCAGCAGCTCCACGGGACAGGGCCCTTCCTACGAGCAGTACTTC
TRBJ1-2	TRBV20-1	.	TRBD1	CSARTGEGYTF	TGCAGTGCTAGGACAGGGGAAGGCTACACCTTC
TRBJ1-5	TRBV7-2	.	TRBD1	CASSDRGSNQPQHF	TGTGCCAGCAGCGACAGGGGGAGCAATCAGCCCCAGCATTTT
TRBJ1-3	TRBV18	.	.	CASSPPGGNTIYF	TGTGCCAGCTCACCCCCGGGAGGAAACACCATATATTTT
TRBJ2-4	TRBV11-1	.	TRBD1	CASRRDRQNIQYF	TGTGCCAGCAGAAGGGACAGGCAAAACATTCAGTACTTC
TRBJ2-1	TRBV14	.	TRBD1	CASSQVFGQGVNEQFF	TGTGCCAGCAGCCAAGTGTTTGGACAGGGTGTAAATGAGCAGTTCTTC
TRBJ1-3	TRBV5-1	.	.	CASSFAQGPGNTIYF	TGCGCCAGCAGCTTCGCCCAGGGCCCTGGAAACACCATATATTTT
TRBJ1-1	TRBV7-2	.	.	CASSLGQGLEAFF	TGTGCCAGCAGCTTAGGCCAGGGCCTTGAAGCTTTCTTT
TRBJ2-7	TRBV4-3	.	.	CASSQDGSVSSYEQYF	TGCGCCAGCAGCCAAGATGGTAGCGTGAGCTCCTACGAGCAGTACTTC
TRBJ1-2	TRBV7-6	few	.	CASSLDSDGYTF	TGTGCCAGCAGCTTAGATTCGGATGGCTACACCTTC
TRBJ2-1	TRBV1	once	.	CTSSQVEGQGMRSYNEQFF	TGCACCAGCAGCCAAGTTGAAGGACAGGGGATGCGCTCCTACAATGAGCAGTTCTTC
TRBJ2-7	TRBV6-5	.	TRBD2	CASSSPSGGKYEQYF	TGTGCCAGCAGTTCTCCTAGCGGGGGGAAATACGAGCAGTACTTC
TRBJ2-5	TRBV5-1	.	.	CASSLASLEETQYF	TGCGCCAGCAGCTTGGCCTCACTAGAAGAGACCCAGTACTTC
TRBJ1-5	TRBV7-9	.	.	CASSPGDGGNQPQHF	TGTGCCAGCAGCCCGGGGGATGGGGGCAATCAGCCCCAGCATTTT
TRBJ2-1	TRBV4-2	.	TRBD2	CASSQYSGGFDEQFF	TGTGCCAGCAGCCAATATTCGGGAGGATTCGATGAGCAGTTCTTC
TRBJ2-2	TRBV6-6	.	TRBD2	CASSTGLAGTGELFF	TGTGCCAGCAGCACCGGACTAGCGGGCACCGGGGAGCTGTTTTTT
TRBJ2-1	TRBV5-5	.	.	CASSTNNEQFF	TGTGCCAGCAGCACTAACAATGAGCAGTTCTTC
TRBJ1-5	TRBV5-6	.	.	CASSMTHSQPQHF	TGTGCCAGCAGCATGACCCACAGTCAGCCCCAGCATTTT
TRBJ2-1	TRBV7-8	.	.	CASSLSAGVVINEQFF	TGTGCCAGCAGCTTAAGCGCCGGGGTTGTGATCAATGAGCAGTTCTTC
TRBJ1-6	TRBV7-9	medium-sized	.	CASSSAGEFNSPLHF	TGTGCCAGCAGCTCCGCAGGGGAATTTAATTCACCCCTCCACTTT
TRBJ2-1	TRBV2	.	TRBD2	CASSSRLAGDNEQFF	TGTGCCAGCAGTTCGCGACTAGCGGGGGACAATGAGCAGTTCTTC
TRBJ1-4	TRBV15	.	.	CATSRSGWMDEKLFF	TGTGCCACCAGCAGGTCCGGGTGGATGGATGAAAAACTGTTTTTT
TRBJ1-1	TRBV5-6	.	.	CASSLVANTEAFF	TGTGCCAGCAGCTTGGTAGCGAACACTGAAGCTTTCTTT
TRBJ2-7	TRBV19	.	TRBD2	CASSLSGRGAYEQYF	TGTGCCAGTAGTCTCTCGGGTCGGGGGGCCTACGAGCAGTACTTC
TRBJ2-1	TRBV7-9	few	TRBD2	CASSMLAGGNNEQFF	TGTGCCAGCAGCATGCTAGCGGGAGGGAACAATGAGCAGTTCTTC
TRBJ2-1	TRBV19	once	TRBD2	CASSGRLAGGPWEQFF	TGTGCCAGTAGTGGCAGACTAGCGGGAGGGCCTTGGGAGCAGTTCTTC
TRBJ1-2	TRBV5-6	.	TRBD1	CASSPGTGYGYTF	TGTGCCAGCAGCCCTGGGACAGGCTATGGCTACACCTTC
TRBJ2-1	TRBV5-6	.	TRBD1	CASSWRDRALGNEQFF	TGTGCCAGCAGCTGGCGGGACAGGGCCCTCGGCAATGAGCAGTTCTTC
TRBJ1-3	TRBV5-1	.	.	CASSLANAAGNTIYF	TGCGCCAGCAGCTTGGCCAACGCAGCTGGAAACACCATATATTTT
TRBJ2-2	TRBV6-6	once	.	CASSSLRGRSGELFF	TGTGCCAGCAGTTCCCTTCGTGGCCGGAGCGGGGAGCTGTTTTTT
TRBJ1-1	TRBV2	.	.	CASSVQINTEAFF	TGTGCCAGCAGTGTCCAGATAAACACTGAAGCTTTCTTT
TRBJ1-1	TRBV5-4	.	.	CASSLAGVVSTEAFF	TGTGCCAGCAGCTTGGCAGGGGTAGTAAGCACTGAAGCTTTCTTT
TRBJ2-1	TRBV21-1	.	.	CASSATQYNEQFF	TGTGCCAGCAGCGCGACACAATACAATGAGCAGTTCTTC
TRBJ1-6	TRBV5-4	once	.	CASSLRQGVGSPLHF	TGTGCCAGCAGCTTGCGGCAGGGTGTGGGGTCACCCCTCCACTTT
TRBJ1-1	TRBV19	few	TRBD1	CASSGDRIEAFF	TGTGCCAGTAGCGGGGACAGAATTGAAGCTTTCTTT
TRBJ2-7	TRBV9	.	.	CASSVAGQSYEQYF	TGTGCCAGCAGCGTAGCAGGTCAGTCCTACGAGCAGTACTTC
TRBJ2-5	TRBV6-5	once	TRBD2	CASSPAGEETQYF	TGTGCCAGCAGTCCCGCGGGGGAAGAGACCCAGTACTTC
TRBJ2-7	TRBV30	.	TRBD2	CAWSSLAGPGEQYF	TGTGCCTGGAGCAGCCTAGCGGGACCAGGCGAGCAGTACTTC
TRBJ2-5	TRBV4-1	.	TRBD2	CASSQEGPSGGPGLETQYF	TGCGCCAGCAGCCAAGAGGGTCCTAGCGGGGGGCCTGGGTTGGAGACCCAGTACTTC
TRBJ1-4	TRBV2	.	.	CASSEGTAEKLFF	TGTGCCAGCAGTGAAGGGACAGCTGAAAAACTGTTTTTT
TRBJ2-7	TRBV7-9	.	TRBD2	CASSFSGGTHEQYF	TGTGCCAGCAGCTTTAGCGGGGGAACGCACGAGCAGTACTTC
TRBJ1-2	TRBV5-5	few	TRBD1	CASSLDLGQGIYYTF	TGTGCCAGCAGCTTAGACCTCGGACAGGGCATTTACTACACCTTC